The rows below give T cell receptor beta chains drawn from one sample of a study of siplizumab effects on memory and regulatory T cells. Profiled with immunoSEQ multiplex PCR; TCRdb holds only in-frame clones, not every one. The sample yields about 100,000 clones, 92% seen once. The sequencing input was CD4+ T cells sorted from blood. These receptors were taken from a human donor in good health. Both conserved end residues are part of each CDR3. The order of the fields is J gene, V gene, CDR3 length, clone size, D gene, CDR3 protein, CDR3 DNA. A D gene is named only where the DNA matches it firmly. For some rows the clone size is stated as once, few or many, or as a class when expanded; others skip it.

TRBJ2-2,TRBV15,15,-,TRBD1,CATSPGTGYTGELFF,TGTGCCACCAGCCCCGGGACAGGGTATACCGGGGAGCTGTTTTTT
TRBJ2-5,TRBV29-1,17,-,-,CSVVQIGRFNRGETQYF,TGCAGCGTCGTTCAGATCGGGCGTTTTAATCGGGGAGAGACCCAGTACTTC
TRBJ1-4,TRBV28,14,-,-,CASSLHTQGEKLFF,TGTGCCAGCAGTTTACACACTCAGGGGGAAAAACTGTTTTTT
TRBJ2-1,TRBV2,16,-,TRBD2,CASSEPGLAGYNEQFF,TGTGCCAGCAGTGAACCGGGACTAGCGGGATACAATGAGCAGTTCTTC
TRBJ2-1,TRBV5-1,17,once,TRBD2,CASSWQAGYSSYNEQFF,TGCGCCAGCAGCTGGCAAGCGGGATATAGCTCCTACAATGAGCAGTTCTTC
TRBJ2-7,TRBV27,14,-,-,CARPPGASSYEQYF,TGTGCCAGACCCCCCGGGGCGAGCTCCTACGAGCAGTACTTC
TRBJ1-1,TRBV29-1,12,-,-,CSVPGHATEAFF,TGCAGCGTACCGGGACATGCCACTGAAGCTTTCTTT
TRBJ2-1,TRBV7-6,15,once,TRBD2,CASTTARAGGGEQFF,TGTGCCAGCACCACCGCCCGGGCGGGAGGGGGCGAGCAGTTCTTC
TRBJ1-4,TRBV19,16,-,TRBD1,CASSSQPGQGFEKLFF,TGTGCCAGTAGTTCTCAACCGGGACAGGGGTTTGAAAAACTGTTTTTT
TRBJ2-2,TRBV9,15,-,-,CASSVLGANTGELFF,TGTGCCAGCAGCGTACTTGGGGCGAACACCGGGGAGCTGTTTTTT
TRBJ2-2,TRBV30,12,once,-,CAWSGDTGELFF,TGTGCCTGGAGTGGGGACACCGGGGAGCTGTTTTTT
TRBJ2-7,TRBV5-1,12,-,-,CASSFANREQYF,TGCGCCAGCAGCTTCGCTAACCGCGAGCAGTACTTC
TRBJ2-7,TRBV15,13,-,-,CATSRLGWGEQYF,TGTGCCACCAGCAGACTCGGGTGGGGCGAGCAGTACTTC
TRBJ1-5,TRBV5-8,14,-,TRBD1,CASSLDRGNQPQHF,TGTGCCAGCAGCTTGGACAGGGGTAATCAGCCCCAGCATTTT
TRBJ2-1,TRBV5-1,15,-,TRBD1,CASSETGGEYNEQFF,TGCGCCAGCAGCGAAACAGGGGGAGAGTACAATGAGCAGTTCTTC
TRBJ1-4,TRBV25-1,13,-,-,CASSGTNNEKLFF,TGTGCCAGCAGTGGGACGAATAATGAAAAACTGTTTTTT
TRBJ2-3,TRBV2,18,-,-,CASRPLGYGRTSTDTQYF,TGTGCCAGCAGGCCCCTAGGGTACGGCCGAACTAGCACAGATACGCAGTATTTT
TRBJ2-4,TRBV5-1,15,-,-,CASSPDTLRKNIQYF,TGCGCCAGCAGCCCGGACACCTTACGCAAAAACATTCAGTACTTC
TRBJ2-3,TRBV28,11,-,-,CASSPRDTQYF,TGTGCCAGCAGTCCGCGAGATACGCAGTATTTT
TRBJ1-1,TRBV19,14,-,-,CASSIIFRVTEAFF,TGTGCCAGTAGTATTATTTTCCGGGTTACTGAAGCTTTCTTT
TRBJ2-1,TRBV5-1,13,-,TRBD2,CASSSGGGNEQFF,TGCGCCAGCAGCTCTGGGGGGGGGAATGAGCAGTTCTTC
TRBJ2-7,TRBV19,12,-,TRBD1,CASGDRAYEQYF,TGTGCCAGCGGGGACAGAGCCTACGAGCAGTACTTC
TRBJ1-4,TRBV10-3,13,-,-,CAINRVDNEKLFF,TGTGCCATCAACAGGGTAGATAATGAAAAACTGTTTTTT
TRBJ1-2,TRBV20-1,11,-,-,CSATPGPGYTF,TGCAGTGCTACTCCAGGGCCTGGCTACACCTTC
TRBJ1-3,TRBV28,17,-,TRBD1,CASSTQDRGFFGNTIYF,TGTGCCAGCAGTACCCAGGACAGGGGGTTTTTTGGAAACACCATATATTTT
TRBJ1-4,TRBV28,17,few,-,CASSRFLGVGLGEKLFF,TGTGCCAGCAGCCGTTTCCTAGGGGTGGGGTTAGGAGAAAAACTGTTTTTT
TRBJ1-3,TRBV10-3,15,-,-,CAISGQGTTGNTIYF,TGTGCCATCAGTGGTCAGGGTACGACTGGAAACACCATATATTTT
TRBJ2-1,TRBV5-1,15,-,-,CASSLASSGNNEQFF,TGCGCCAGCAGCTTGGCCTCCAGCGGAAACAATGAGCAGTTCTTC
TRBJ2-7,TRBV7-9,15,-,TRBD1,CASSSPDRGQEGQYF,TGTGCCAGCAGCTCACCCGACAGGGGGCAGGAAGGGCAGTACTTC
TRBJ2-4,TRBV5-8,15,-,TRBD1,CASSSKTGVKNIQYF,TGTGCCAGCAGTTCCAAGACAGGGGTCAAAAACATTCAGTACTTC
TRBJ1-1,TRBV19,14,-,-,CASSIGGTNTEAFF,TGTGCCAGTAGTATAGGGGGGACGAACACTGAAGCTTTCTTT
TRBJ2-2,TRBV5-4,15,-,TRBD1,CASSPDRVITGELFF,TGTGCCAGCAGCCCCGACAGGGTGATCACCGGGGAGCTGTTTTTT
TRBJ2-3,TRBV18,15,-,-,CASSPRLALADTQYF,TGTGCCAGCTCACCACGCCTAGCCCTAGCAGATACGCAGTATTTT
TRBJ2-7,TRBV4-2,16,-,TRBD1,CASSHLGTGSSYEQYF,TGTGCCAGCAGCCATTTGGGGACAGGGAGCTCCTACGAGCAGTACTTC
TRBJ2-7,TRBV2,13,-,-,CASSWGRTYEQYF,TGTGCCAGCAGTTGGGGGCGAACCTACGAGCAGTACTTC
TRBJ2-3,TRBV29-1,15,-,TRBD2,CSVVGSGLNTDTQYF,TGCAGCGTTGTCGGGTCGGGACTAAACACAGATACGCAGTATTTT
TRBJ1-1,TRBV19,13,-,-,CASTRTANTEAFF,TGTGCCAGTACCCGGACAGCAAACACTGAAGCTTTCTTT
TRBJ2-7,TRBV5-4,14,-,-,CASSRRDTVYEQYF,TGTGCCAGCAGCCGCAGGGACACAGTCTACGAGCAGTACTTC